This T cell receptor beta chain came from a study of blood T cells in healthy people across ages (dated by TCRdb to about 2015). About the study as a whole: In model experiments, template switching captured roughly one uniquely barcoded TCR beta cDNA molecule for every two T cells. To track age-related changes in TCR beta repertoire diversity, the study relied on deep sequencing normalized with unique cDNA molecular identifiers. To avoid experimental bias, donors of different ages were spread randomly across the sequencing lanes. Four age groups were formed from the donors: young (average approximately 15 years), middle-aged (approximately 39), aged (more than 55) and long-lived (approximately 78). For two donors (one aged 18 to 29 and one aged 80 or older), the study analyzed two additional independent replicas of 1 million unique cDNA reads from the same blood draw. The study at large found these results: Because profiling used bulk unsorted PBMCs, naive and antigen-experienced compartments could not be compared conclusively. As age increased, observed TCR beta diversity per million T cells dropped in a roughly linear way, and a significant reduction was already evident by age roughly 36. Estimates of total diversity from one million sequenced T cells were regarded as lower bounds and underestimates. A strong correlation was found between observed TCR beta diversity and the percentage of naive T cells measured by flow cytometry. The CMV infection status of donors was not known, potentially confounding age-related changes in expanded clonotypes. Compared with the aged group, the long-lived group had more naive CD4+ T cells, fewer expanded clones and increased TCR diversity, a pattern suggesting age selection.

Unmatched junction bases come to 10, with V trimmed by 4 bases and J by 3 bases. The CDR3, cysteine through phenylalanine, is 16 amino acids long. Just the 48-base CDR3 DNA is kept, in frame starting at base 1. Looking up the germline V gene yields CDR1 SGHRS and CDR2 YFSETQ. Library creation used 5' RACE. Sequencing relied on an Illumina HiSeq 2500. The second PCR ran for about 6 to 11 cycles and used a J-beta primer mix along with a sample-barcoded 5' primer. A template-switch 5' adaptor carrying 12 random nucleotides introduced a unique molecular identifier onto each TCR beta cDNA molecule. At least 2.5 million CDR3-containing paired-end reads were obtained from each sample. First-strand cDNA was synthesized from all RNA with the Mint cDNA synthesis kit, primed by a TRBC-specific oligonucleotide. Following uracil-DNA glycosylase treatment, all cDNA underwent a first 18-cycle PCR with the universal primers M1SS and BC2_uni_R. Regarding the original processing steps: For normalization, 1 million high-quality reads, each with a distinct molecular identifier, were randomly selected from each sample. Instead of being binned into consensus sequences, reads with shared molecular identifiers were discarded. MiTCR, set to a Q25 quality threshold and the strictest error-elimination algorithm, was used for CDR3 identification, clonotype clustering and error correction. A nonparametric unseen species model with Euler transformation was used to estimate lower-bound total TCR beta diversity. The raw public data were reprocessed by TCRdb itself: fastp quality trimming at Q25, MiXCR clonotype calling, in-frame beta chains only. For every CDR3 protein sequence, its rows merge into one entry that carries the most common genes and DNA. The V and J calls shown here were made by TCRdb, not taken from the authors' results. The sample contains hundreds of thousands of distinct CDR3 sequences, 35% to 50% of them found a single time. Together, the top ten hold about 30% of the sample.

This clonotype turned up a few times. What antigen it recognizes has not been identified. Base qualities are missing; no much larger clone stands one base away. Systemically healthy Caucasian individuals from Russia, approximately 39 in total and aged roughly 6 to 100 years, were included as donors. Roughly 10 milliliters of peripheral blood were collected from each donor into EDTA-treated Vacutainer tubes. Ficoll-Paque density-gradient centrifugation was used to isolate PBMCs, with at least 6 million per sample. Total RNA was extracted from PBMCs with Trizol reagent, with at least 5.5 micrograms obtained per sample. For every donor, an aliquot of PBMCs went through flow cytometry to measure the percentages of naive CD45RAhigh/CD27high T cells.

This sequence uses TRBV5-1 and TRBJ2-1; 7 of the junction bases match TRBD2. This clonotype originated in an elderly man in good health. The sample taken for sequencing was blood. The CDR3 loop reads CASSLTRDYIYNEQFF. The DNA sequence is TGCGCCAGCAGCCTAACTCGGGACTACATCTACAATGAGCAGTTCTTC.